The T cell receptor (beta chain) under discussion was sequenced for a study of early T cells in non-severe SARS-CoV-2 infection. For the study at large: Sequenced bulk RNA came from whole blood that was unsorted, and chains were unpaired. Study observations and caveats: Private and CD4 specificities were missed by VDJdb matching, which favored anti-spike CD8 responses.

With 5 bases clipped from V and 6 bases from J, the junction kept 1 base outside the gene matches. Germline values: CDR1 SGHAT, CDR2 FQNNGV. The CDR3 loop spans 12 amino acids. TCRdb processed the 5' RACE reads anew with MiXCR; each CDR3 protein has one entry. The data show approximately 56,000 distinct CDR3 sequences, roughly 11% seen once. This clonotype was picked up a small number of times. Antigen specificity is unknown. This sequence originates from an adult who was a healthcare worker with PCR-confirmed SARS-CoV-2 infection or an uninfected control (not recorded which). The specimen sequenced was whole blood. This chain connects TRBV11-2 to TRBJ2-4, with 7 bases lining up with TRBD1. The CDR3 DNA reads as TGTGCCAGCAGCCGGGACAGAAACATTCAGTACTTC. Translation: CASSRDRNIQYF. Variable domain in full (rest from reference TRBV11-2 and TRBJ2-4): EAGVAQSPRYKIIEKRQSVAFWCNPISGHATLYWYQQILGQGPKLLIQFQNNGVVDDSQLPKDRFSAERLKGVDSTLKIQPAKLEDSAVYLCASSRDRNIQYFGAGTRLSVL.